This T cell receptor (beta chain) originates from a study of T cell responses to AZD1222 COVID-19 vaccine. General study points: Most donors were white British and more were female, and clonal diversity was possibly underestimated.

Sequencing was performed with immunoSEQ multiplex PCR; in TCRdb, only in-frame clones are kept and a portion is missing. This sample has about 73,000 clones; about 91% occur once, and the top ten carry 9.3%. The CDR3 consists of 16 residues. Germline values: CDR1 MNHNS, CDR2 SASEGT. Trimming pared 4 bases from V and 2 bases from J, leaving 17 bases between. Remarks on this clone: Its specificity is not known.

The chain recombines TRBV6-1 with TRBJ1-2; D might be TRBD1 (6 bases). This clonotype was sampled from an adult who received the AZD1222 COVID-19 vaccine. Material: peripheral blood, obtained 28 days after the second AZD1222 dose. CDR3 nucleotide sequence: TGTGCCAGCAGTGTAAGGGCCGGGGGGGCCAACTATGGCTACACCTTC. This codes for CASSVRAGGANYGYTF.